This T cell receptor (beta chain) was recovered during a study of post-analysis software for immune sequencing data. General study findings and limits: The study found TRBV5-6, TRBV5-1 and TRBV20-1 among roughly 5 TRBV segments more frequent in patients than controls. There was significantly lower normalized Chao1 diversity in multiple sclerosis patients than in controls.

With respect to this clonotype: Its cognate antigen is unknown.

The length of the CDR3 is 14 residues. Germline values: CDR1 DFQATT, CDR2 SNEGSKA (reference sequence). With 6 bases clipped from V and 2 bases from J, the junction kept 6 bases outside the gene matches. TCR beta libraries were prepared from cDNA with unique molecular identifiers. Input populations of 1 to 10 million T cells gave rise to a few hundred thousand cDNA molecules. MiXCR, applied by TCRdb to the PCR reads, yields one record per CDR3 protein. The sample holds more than 350,000 distinct CDR3 sequences, more than 30% seen once. Sequencing input: blood. The rearrangement uses TRBV20-1 and TRBJ2-1; 8 bases line up with TRBD1. The TCR sequence derives from a girl aged 2-9 years with multiple sclerosis. The CDR3 region has the DNA TGCAGTGCCCAAGGACAGGGTCCCTACAATGAGCAGTTCTTC. This gives the protein CSAQGQGPYNEQFF.